These 24 T cell receptor beta chains originate from one sample sequenced in a study of shared clonotypes between healthy human individuals. Sequencing was performed with immunoSEQ multiplex PCR; in TCRdb, only in-frame clones are kept and a portion is missing. Found here are about 2,500,000 clones, around 94% of them singletons; the top ten hold over 0.12%. The sample was naive CD4+ T cells sorted from blood. Stated subset: CD45RA+ positively selected. Every receptor here comes from a young man in good health.

This chain links TRBV2 with TRBJ2-7, with 7 positions matching TRBD1. Germline CDR1 reads SNHLY; CDR2 reads FYNNEI. Losses at the gene ends were 5 bases for V and 7 bases for J; bases not matched to a gene: 11. This CDR3 contains 14 residues. The CDR3 sequence: CASSRRDSTREQYF. CDR3 DNA sequence: TGTGCCAGCAGTAGACGGGACAGTACGCGAGAGCAGTACTTC. Variable domain in full (rest from reference TRBV2 and TRBJ2-7): EPEVTQTPSHQVTQMGQEVILRCVPISNHLYFYWYRQILGQKVEFLVSFYNNEISEKSEIFDDQFSVERPDGSNFTLKIRSTKLEDSAMYFCASSRRDSTREQYFGPGTRLTVT.

This CDR3 reads CASSPRDSIRRNSPLHF. As DNA, the CDR3 is TGTGCCAGCAGCCCCAGGGACAGCATCAGGCGGAATTCACCCCTCCACTTT. The chain links TRBV5-6 to TRBJ1-6; TRBD1 aligns across 7 bases. This CDR3 comprises 17 residues. Losses at the gene ends were 4 bases for V and 7 bases for J; bases not matched to a gene: 14. From germline, CDR1 is SGHDT and CDR2 YYEEEE. Full variable domain (outside the CDR3, taken from reference TRBV5-6 and TRBJ1-6): DAGVTQSPTHLIKTRGQQVTLRCSPKSGHDTVSWYQQALGQGPQFIFQYYEEEERQRGNFPDRFSGHQFPNYSSELNVNALLLGDSALYLCASSPRDSIRRNSPLHFGNGTRLTVT.

The chain has TRBV4-3 and TRBJ2-7; 8 nucleotides line up with TRBD2. The CDR3 runs 15 residues. With V trimmed by 2 bases and J by 5 bases, 8 bases remained unmatched. Germline V gives CDR1 LGHNA, CDR2 YSLEER. The CDR3 DNA sequence: TGCGCCAGCAGCCAAAGGATGACTAGCGTCCACGAGCAGTACTTC. This gives the protein CASSQRMTSVHEQYF.

The chain has TRBV9 and TRBJ2-7; TRBD1 matches at 11 bases. The J segment lost 2 bases and the V segment lost 4 bases, leaving 5 bases of the junction unmatched. Germline CDR1 SGDLS, CDR2 YYNGEE. The CDR3 loop spans 15 amino acids. CDR3 sequence reads: CASSWGQGVAYEQYF. CDR3 nucleotides: TGTGCCAGCAGCTGGGGACAGGGGGTAGCCTACGAGCAGTACTTC. Full variable domain (outside the CDR3, taken from reference TRBV9 and TRBJ2-7): DSGVTQTPKHLITATGQRVTLRCSPRSGDLSVYWYQQSLDQGLQFLIQYYNGEERAKGNILERFSAQQFPDLHSELNLSSLELGDSALYFCASSWGQGVAYEQYFGPGTRLTVT.

J is TRBJ1-6 and V is TRBV6-1; 8 bases agree with TRBD1. Germline values: CDR1 MNHNS, CDR2 SASEGT. The trim removed 2 bases at V and 10 bases at J, leaving 7 bases unmatched. The CDR3 loop spans 15 amino acids. The CDR3 sequence: CASSEWGRGQSPLHF. CDR3 bases: TGTGCCAGCAGTGAATGGGGCAGGGGGCAGTCACCCCTCCACTTT.

The chain couples TRBV5-1 to TRBJ2-7; perhaps TRBD1 as D (6 bases). The germline V and J ends were trimmed by 0 bases and 0 bases, with 13 bases remaining between them. CDR3 length equals 16 residues. From germline, CDR1 is SGHRS and CDR2 YFSETQ. CDR3 in amino acids: CASSLASVRGSYEQYF. The CDR3, as DNA: TGCGCCAGCAGCTTGGCCAGTGTCAGGGGCTCCTACGAGCAGTACTTC. Drawing the rest from reference TRBV5-1 and TRBJ2-7, the complete variable domain is KAGVTQTPRYLIKTRGQQVTLSCSPISGHRSVSWYQQTPGQGLQFLFEYFSETQRNKGNFPGRFSGRQFSNSRSEMNVSTLELGDSALYLCASSLASVRGSYEQYFGPGTRLTVT.

This clone was picked up one time. The same CDR3 can be traced to other DNA sequences in this sample. V usage is TRBV4-1 and J usage is TRBJ2-5; 11 bases fit TRBD2. V was clipped by 4 bases and J by 2 bases; unmatched bases: 6. The germline V gene encodes CDR1 MGHRA and CDR2 YSYEKL. This CDR3 comprises 16 residues. The CDR3 sequence: CASSLGTSGAQETQYF. The CDR3 DNA reads TGCGCCAGCAGCCTGGGGACTAGCGGAGCGCAAGAGACCCAGTACTTC.

The V call is TRBV19, the J call TRBJ1-5; tentative D call: TRBD1 (5 bases). There are 17 residues in the CDR3. V lost 3 bases and J 1 base, leaving 16 bases between the germline ends. CDR1 is LNHDA and CDR2 is SQIVND in the germline V gene (reference sequence). CDR3 nucleotides: TGTGCCAGTAGTATGGGGGGGATGGACCCAAGCAATCAGCCCCAGCATTTT. Encoded protein: CASSMGGMDPSNQPQHF. Full variable domain (missing parts from reference TRBV19 and TRBJ1-5): DGGITQSPKYLFRKEGQNVTLSCEQNLNHDAMYWYRQDPGQGLRLIYYSQIVNDFQKGDIAEGYSVSREKKESFPLTVTSAQKNPTAFYLCASSMGGMDPSNQPQHFGDGTRLSIL.

DNA for the CDR3: TGTGCCAGCAGTCCGGACAGGGCGACTGGAAACACCATATATTTT. It encodes CASSPDRATGNTIYF. V usage is TRBV2 and J usage is TRBJ1-3; 8 bases agree with TRBD1. Germline V lookup: CDR1 SNHLY, CDR2 FYNNEI. CDR3 length: 15 residues. The junction had 5 bases not matched to a gene; V was cut back by 5 bases and J by 2 bases.

The chain employs TRBV11-2 and TRBJ2-7, with no clear D. The V end lost 5 bases, the J end lost 5 bases, and 16 bases lay between the germline ends. The germline CDR1 and CDR2 sequences are SGHAT and FQNNGV. The CDR3 has 14 amino acids. CDR3: CASSRWEGSDEQYF. The CDR3 nucleotides are TGTGCCAGCAGCCGATGGGAAGGGTCGGACGAGCAGTACTTC.

The J gene is TRBJ2-7, the V gene TRBV5-1; 12 bases match TRBD2. Germline trimming cut 4 bases from V and 6 bases from J; bases unmatched to any gene: 8. This CDR3 region has 15 residues. The germline gives CDR1 SGHRS, CDR2 YFSETQ. In nucleotides, the CDR3 is TGCGCCAGCAGCGCGACTAGCGGGGGATCTGGCGAGCAGTACTTC. Amino acids: CASSATSGGSGEQYF. The variable domain in full, with the rest retrieved from reference TRBV5-1 and TRBJ2-7, is KAGVTQTPRYLIKTRGQQVTLSCSPISGHRSVSWYQQTPGQGLQFLFEYFSETQRNKGNFPGRFSGRQFSNSRSEMNVSTLELGDSALYLCASSATSGGSGEQYFGPGTRLTVT.

The rearrangement joins TRBV27 to TRBJ2-7; TRBD1 aligns across 7 bases. This CDR3 comprises 16 residues. V was pared by 5 bases and J by 6 bases, with 16 bases of the junction left unmatched. Germline V gives CDR1 MNHEY, CDR2 SMNVEV (reference sequence). Here the CDR3 DNA reads TGTGCCAGCAGTACCTCTGCGACAGGGAGAGTAGGCGAGCAGTACTTC. This sequence encodes CASSTSATGRVGEQYF.

This sequence joins TRBV6-1 and TRBJ2-5; tentative D call: TRBD2 (5 bases). The germline CDR1 and CDR2 sequences are MNHNS and SASEGT. The CDR3 contains 14 residues. Between the trimmed V and J ends, which lost 4 bases and 5 bases, there was a span of 14 bases. Here the CDR3 reads CASSGAPRVETQYF. The DNA for the CDR3 is TGTGCCAGCAGTGGAGCCCCGAGGGTGGAGACCCAGTACTTC.

V gene TRBV2 combines with J gene TRBJ2-5; 7 bases map to TRBD1. V lost 1 base, J lost 7 bases, and 15 bases stayed unmatched. This CDR3 has 17 residues. CDR1 is SNHLY and CDR2 is FYNNEI in the germline V gene. Here the CDR3 reads CASSEEGAANLGRTQYF. The CDR3 coding sequence is TGTGCCAGCAGTGAAGAGGGGGCCGCCAACCTTGGGCGGACCCAGTACTTC.

This chain links TRBV18 with TRBJ2-7, with D perhaps matching TRBD2 (5 bases). V gave up 3 bases and J gave up 2 bases, with 14 bases separating them. The length of the CDR3 is 15 residues. CDR1 is KGHSH and CDR2 is LQKENI in the germline V gene. CDR3 protein: CASSPDRGRAYEQYF. As DNA, the CDR3 is TGTGCCAGCTCACCCGACCGGGGTCGCGCCTACGAGCAGTACTTC.

This clone was recorded once. The genes are TRBV6-1 and TRBJ1-6, with 7 bases identical to TRBD1. With 8 bases clipped from V and 9 bases from J, the junction kept 7 bases outside the gene matches. CDR1 and CDR2 (germline): MNHNS, SASEGT. This CDR3 region has 13 residues. The CDR3, as DNA: TGTGCCAGCGCGACAGGGATCCGTTCACCCCTCCACTTT. Translating it yields CASATGIRSPLHF.

The chain joins TRBV5-1 to TRBJ1-2; no clear D gene. Trimming cost V 4 bases and J 3 bases, with 16 bases left between them. This CDR3 comprises 15 residues. Germline V gene lookup returns CDR1 SGHRS and CDR2 YFSETQ. CDR3 nucleotides: TGCGCCAGCAGCCAGAACGGGCTCGCGGACTATGGCTACACCTTC. It is translated as CASSQNGLADYGYTF.

As to this clone: Other DNA sequences from this sample encode an identical CDR3 as well. This chain links TRBV9 with TRBJ2-7, with 7 bases that match TRBD2. Germline CDR1 SGDLS, CDR2 YYNGEE. The junction had 3 bases not matched to a gene; V was cut back by 0 bases and J by 0 bases. CDR3 length: 15 residues. CDR3 DNA: TGTGCCAGCAGCGTAGGCGGGGGAGGCTCCTACGAGCAGTACTTC. This sequence encodes CASSVGGGGSYEQYF.

The chain combines TRBV28 with TRBJ1-2; 7 bases are a match to TRBD1. Germline lookup yields CDR1 MDHEN and CDR2 SYDVKM. The length of the CDR3 is 14 residues. V lost 6 bases, J lost 2 bases, and 6 bases stayed unmatched. CDR3 nucleotide sequence: TGTGCCAGCAGCCATAGACAGGGAAACTATGGCTACACCTTC. Translating gives CASSHRQGNYGYTF.

The J gene is TRBJ2-3, the V gene TRBV28, with 8 positions matching TRBD2. The V gene end was trimmed by 2 bases and the J gene end by 9 bases; junction bases not matched to a gene: 13. The CDR3 covers 16 residues. The germline V gene has CDR1 MDHEN and CDR2 SYDVKM. CDR3 sequence (DNA): TGTGCCAGCAGTTTACGGCGGGGGGCCGGTTTTGGAACGCAGTATTTT. Its protein is CASSLRRGAGFGTQYF. Using reference TRBV28 and TRBJ2-3 for the parts outside the CDR3, the full variable domain is DVKVTQSSRYLVKRTGEKVFLECVQDMDHENMFWYRQDPGLGLRLIYFSYDVKMKEKGDIPEGYSVSREKKERFSLILESASTNQTSMYLCASSLRRGAGFGTQYFGPGTRLTVL.

The chain links TRBV2 to TRBJ2-3; D is perhaps TRBD1 or TRBD2 (5 bases each). Germline values: CDR1 SNHLY, CDR2 FYNNEI. Trimming removed 6 bases from V and 2 bases from J, with 15 bases in between. This CDR3 is 15 amino acids long. Here the CDR3 DNA reads TGTGCCAGCAGACCCCCGGGACCGATCACAGATACGCAGTATTTT. Amino acids: CASRPPGPITDTQYF.

CDR3 amino acids: CASGATSGPYEQYF. As DNA, the CDR3 is TGTGCTAGTGGAGCCACTAGCGGCCCCTACGAGCAGTACTTC. This chain joins TRBV12-5 and TRBJ2-7, with 8 bases aligning to TRBD2. CDR3 size: 14 residues. CDR1 and CDR2 (germline): LGHNT, FRNRAP. Germline trimming cut 6 bases from V and 2 bases from J; bases unmatched to any gene: 6.

V gene TRBV19 combines with J gene TRBJ1-1; 8 bases are shared with TRBD1. Germline V gene sequence: CDR1 LNHDA, CDR2 SQIVND (reference sequence). This CDR3 is built from 13 residues. V shed 5 bases and J 3 bases; nucleotides not matched to a gene: 2. This chain's CDR3 is CASSQGAYTEAFF. DNA of the CDR3: TGTGCCAGTAGTCAGGGGGCGTACACTGAAGCTTTCTTT.

The chain combines TRBV5-4 with TRBJ1-1; D is possibly TRBD1 (6 bases). This CDR3 spans 15 amino acids. Per germline, CDR1 SGHNT and CDR2 YYREEE (reference sequence). The V end was cut by 4 bases, the J end by 4 bases, with 17 bases between. CDR3 sequence (DNA): TGTGCCAGCAGCCTCCAGACAGGAGAGGGCACTGAAGCTTTCTTT. This gives the protein CASSLQTGEGTEAFF. Drawing the rest from reference TRBV5-4 and TRBJ1-1, the complete variable domain is ETGVTQSPTHLIKTRGQQVTLRCSSQSGHNTVSWYQQALGQGPQFIFQYYREEENGRGNFPPRFSGLQFPNYSSELNVNALELDDSALYLCASSLQTGEGTEAFFGQGTRLTVV.